This T cell receptor beta chain was captured by sequencing in a study of T-cell reconstitution after alpha-beta-depleted transplantation in children (dated by TCRdb to the mid-2010s). Looking at the study overall: The study quantitatively tracked T-cell immune reconstitution after TCRalphabeta/CD19-depleted allogeneic hematopoietic cell transplantation in children using TCR repertoire profiling. The investigation overall reported the following: The apparently early alphabetaT-cell count recovery about two months after transplant was reportedly dependent on only several hundred rapidly expanded clones derived from non-depleted graft cells. Hyperexpanded clone frequencies declined over subsequent months; after one year, T-cell counts and TCRbeta diversity were mostly attributed to newly produced T cells. The high TCRbeta diversity at day 60 in some patients was ascribed to recipient T cells and intrathymic progenitors that had survived conditioning.

Remarks on this clonotype: Its antigen has not been determined. This clone may be a read error of a much larger clone one base away.

The sample's treatment or condition label, in plain terms: allogeneic hematopoietic cell transplantation with graft depleted of TCRalphabeta T cells and CD19 B cells. The children who served as transplant recipients had been given grafts of TCRalphabeta/CD19-depleted allogeneic hematopoietic cells. In the germline V gene (reference sequence), CDR1 corresponds to DFQATT and CDR2 to SNEGSKA. At the junction V is shortened by 1 base and J by 5 bases, with 17 bases in between. The CDR3 sequence holds 15 residues, the cysteine and phenylalanine included. Only CDR3 DNA is held: 45 bases, read in frame from base 1. The library was made by PCR. The sample was run on an Illumina HiSeq 2500. TCR library preparation used molecular barcoding, with unique molecular identifiers applied to normalize quantification of the TCRbeta repertoire. TCRdb handled the public reads itself, with Q25 trimming in fastp and clone calling in MiXCR, and kept productive beta chains. Merged by CDR3 protein, the rows form single entries marked with the most common genes and DNA. The sample table contains 100,000 or so distinct CDR3 sequences; only one count was recorded for 15% to 18% of them. The top ten clonotypes cover less than 20% of the sample.

The source of this sequence is a male patient aged 2-15 years who had a stem cell transplant for acute lymphoblastic leukemia, so the T cells may come from the graft donor. In this chain, TRBV20-1 is recombined with TRBJ2-5, and the D gene may be TRBD2, 5 bases matching. Here the sequenced sample was PBMCs, mostly from graft donor cells, taken 180 days after TCRalphabeta/CD19-depleted stem cell transplant. The CDR3 here reads CSARAPHGLGETQYF. The base sequence is TGCAGTGCTAGAGCACCTCACGGACTGGGGGAGACCCAGTACTTC.